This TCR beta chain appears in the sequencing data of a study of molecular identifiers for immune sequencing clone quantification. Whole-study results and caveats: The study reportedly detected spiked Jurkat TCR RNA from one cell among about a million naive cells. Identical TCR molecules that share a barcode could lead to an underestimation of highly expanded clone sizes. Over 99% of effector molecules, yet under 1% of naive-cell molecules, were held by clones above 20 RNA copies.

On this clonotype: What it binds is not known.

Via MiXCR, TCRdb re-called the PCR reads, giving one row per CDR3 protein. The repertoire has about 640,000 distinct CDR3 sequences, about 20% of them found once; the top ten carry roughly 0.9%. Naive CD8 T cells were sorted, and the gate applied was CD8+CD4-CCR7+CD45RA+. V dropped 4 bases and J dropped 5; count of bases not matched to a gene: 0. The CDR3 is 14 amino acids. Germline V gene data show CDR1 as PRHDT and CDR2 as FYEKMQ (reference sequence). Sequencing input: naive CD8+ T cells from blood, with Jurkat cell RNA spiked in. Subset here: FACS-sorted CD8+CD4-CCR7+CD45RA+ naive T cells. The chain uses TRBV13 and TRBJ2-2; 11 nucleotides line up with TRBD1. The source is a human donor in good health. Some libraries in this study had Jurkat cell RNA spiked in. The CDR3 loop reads CASSWDRGTGELFF. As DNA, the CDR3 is TGTGCCAGCAGCTGGGACAGGGGGACCGGGGAGCTGTTTTTT.